Detailed here is one TCR beta chain. The sample originates from a study of blood T cell repertoires in COVID-19. Overall study context: Acute and convalescent COVID-19 samples came from the United States, Italy and Spain.

Per the authors' pipeline: Amplification with reference gene primers provided the estimates of nucleated cell counts. Data came from immunoSEQ multiplex PCR; TCRdb stores just in-frame clones and leaves some out. From that table come the V and J calls and clone size; the DNA was used to work out D and trimming. The table has over 200,000 clones, 85% to 90% seen once; the top ten hold approximately 2.5%. Seattle patients were enrolled while actively infected and followed longitudinally. The source material was peripheral blood. The receptor was isolated from a man under 40 with COVID-19, enrolled during active disease.

The CDR3 sequence is CASSLQGSSSYNEQFF. The CDR3 DNA reads as TGCGCCAGCAGCTTACAGGGTTCGAGCTCCTACAATGAGCAGTTCTTC. The gene calls are TRBV5-1 and TRBJ2-1; a possible D gene is TRBD1 (6 bases). Germline V gene data show CDR1 as SGHRS and CDR2 as YFSETQ. The CDR3 totals 16 residues. V lost 2 bases and J 0 bases, leaving 12 bases between the germline ends.